The 5 T cell receptor beta chains listed next were all sequenced from one sample in a study of graft-versus-host responses after intestinal transplantation. The protocol was immunoSEQ multiplex PCR, while the TCRdb copy is restricted to in-frame clones and leaves out a portion. Here the sample spans 45,000 to 65,000 clones, 90% to 95% being singletons. No cognate antigen is known for these TCRs. This material consisted of unstimulated CD4+ T cells sorted from spleen or lymph node cells, taken before transplant. The receptors were sampled from a human donor who was the organ donor for an intestinal transplant.

The chain couples TRBV18 to TRBJ2-3; D gene ambiguous. Germline CDR1 is KGHSH and CDR2 is LQKENI. The length of the CDR3 is 14 residues. The V end lost 3 bases, the J end lost 2 bases, and 9 bases lay between the germline ends. CDR3 region: CASSPGRTTDTQYF. The CDR3 bases are TGTGCCAGCTCACCGGGCAGGACCACAGATACGCAGTATTTT.

The rearrangement joins TRBV4-1 to TRBJ1-1; no clear D gene. The CDR3 runs 13 residues. V shed 1 base and J shed 8 bases, with 11 bases lying between them. Germline CDR1 MGHRA, CDR2 YSYEKL. In nucleotides, the CDR3 is TGCGCCAGCAGCCAAGTGATGACTGCCGAAGCTTTCTTT. Its protein product is CASSQVMTAEAFF.

A single count supports this clone. The V and J genes are TRBV9 and TRBJ2-1; 11 bases are shared with TRBD2. V was clipped by 1 base and J by 4 bases; unmatched bases: 7. From germline, CDR1 is SGDLS and CDR2 YYNGEE. CDR3 length: 17 amino acids. CDR3 loop: CASSVRSGGASYNEQFF. The DNA of the CDR3 is TGTGCCAGCAGCGTACGTAGCGGGGGGGCTTCATACAATGAGCAGTTCTTC.

This clone was observed once. The gene calls are TRBV7-6 and TRBJ2-5; 9 nucleotides align to TRBD2. The CDR3 contains 15 residues. V gave up 5 bases and J gave up 4 bases; unmatched junction bases: 8. CDR1 is SGHVS, CDR2 FNYEAQ, per germline. The DNA for the CDR3 is TGTGCCAGCAGCCCTGTAGGCGGGGGGGGAGAGACCCAGTACTTC. Translated: CASSPVGGGGETQYF.

The CDR3 region has the DNA TGCGCCAGCAGCCAAGGGCCGGGGCGGGGGGTCTCCACCGGGGAGCTGTTTTTT. Translation gives CASSQGPGRGVSTGELFF. The V gene is TRBV4-1, the J gene TRBJ2-2, with TRBD2 matching over 8 bases. CDR1 MGHRA and CDR2 YSYEKL come from the germline V gene. V shed 1 base and J 4 bases; nucleotides not matched to a gene: 11. The CDR3 runs 18 residues.